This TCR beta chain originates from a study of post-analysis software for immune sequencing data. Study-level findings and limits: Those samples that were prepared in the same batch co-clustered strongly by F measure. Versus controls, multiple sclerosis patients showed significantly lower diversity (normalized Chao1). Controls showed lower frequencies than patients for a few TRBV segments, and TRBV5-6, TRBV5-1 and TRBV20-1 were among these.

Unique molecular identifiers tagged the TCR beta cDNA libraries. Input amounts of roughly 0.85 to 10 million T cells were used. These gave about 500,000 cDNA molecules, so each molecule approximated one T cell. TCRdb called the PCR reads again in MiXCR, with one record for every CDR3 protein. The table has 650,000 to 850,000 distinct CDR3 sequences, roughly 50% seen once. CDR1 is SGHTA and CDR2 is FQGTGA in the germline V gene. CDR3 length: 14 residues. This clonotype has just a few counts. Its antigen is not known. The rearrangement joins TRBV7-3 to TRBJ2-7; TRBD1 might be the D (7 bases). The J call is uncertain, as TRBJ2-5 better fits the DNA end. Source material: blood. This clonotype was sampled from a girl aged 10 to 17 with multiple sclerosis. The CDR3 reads CASSSGGGGETQYF. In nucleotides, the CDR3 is TGTGCCAGCAGCTCCGGAGGGGGCGGGGAGACCCAGTACTTC.